This T cell receptor (beta chain) was identified in a study of T cell responses to AZD1222 COVID-19 vaccine. Whole-study context: It was second doses at about 4 or about 12 weeks that were pooled.

Trimming removed 4 bases from V and 4 bases from J; junction bases left unmatched: 1. The CDR3 sequence is 14 residues long. Germline assignment: CDR1 SGHVS and CDR2 FQNEAQ. This table comes from immunoSEQ multiplex PCR, and its TCRdb copy is limited to in-frame clones, with some not included. The sample shows 100,000 to 150,000 clones, 85% to 90% of them seen only once. Study conclusions and caveats: Vaccine-associated CD4 TCRs ranged over spike, dominating at 160-218 and 743-854. White British people made up most donors, females outnumbered males, and clonal diversity was possibly underestimated. With two AZD1222 doses given, Spike-specific TCR breadth and depth both rose.

As to this clone: Its cognate antigen is unknown.

This chain links TRBV7-8 with TRBJ2-7; 13 bases are a match to TRBD2. Sequencing used peripheral blood, obtained on day 0 of AZD1222 vaccination. The origin of this receptor is an adult in good health. The CDR3 DNA follows: TGTGCCAGCAGCTCGACTAGCGGGGGGTACGAGCAGTACTTC. Amino acids: CASSSTSGGYEQYF.